This T cell receptor beta chain came from a study of vaccination and CD4 T cells after COVID-19. Overall study context: Convalescent donors totaled six males and four females, including two who were Hispanic. The control cultures got either a CEFX pool, an HIV-1 Nef pool, or no peptide at all.

This CDR3 comprises 12 residues. V lost 3 bases and J lost 5, with 7 bases in between. The germline gives CDR1 SEHNR, CDR2 FQNEAQ (reference sequence). Treatment defined: roughly ten-day PBMC culture with coronavirus spike peptide pools or control peptides (ViraFEST assay). Expansion of antigen-specific T cells with peptide pools by ViraFEST preceded sequencing of TCRs. Sequencing of cultured CD4+ T cell DNA used the Oncomine TCR Beta short-read assay. TCRdb recomputed calls from the PCR reads with MiXCR, one row per CDR3 protein. This sample has around 16,000 distinct CDR3 sequences, with roughly 36% found just once. Whole-study findings and limits: Going from 21 to 38, median SARS-CoV-2-reactive clonotypes did not rise significantly.

With respect to this clonotype: Antigen: not known.

The starting material was CD4+ T cells from blood, cultured in vitro, obtained before SARS-CoV-2 vaccination. The chain employs TRBV7-9 and TRBJ2-5; a weak D match, TRBD2 (5 bases). The origin of this receptor is a human donor who received a COVID-19 vaccine. The CDR3 loop is CASSLPGETQYF. The CDR3, as DNA: TGTGCCAGCAGCTTGCCGGGGGAGACCCAGTACTTC.